The clone carrying this T cell receptor beta chain was seen repeatedly, ten times or more. This sample stems from a study of T cells in Graves' hyperthyroidism and ophthalmopathy. The wider study: Staff took peripheral blood when the initial diagnosis was made, before any treatment began.

TCR beta CDR3 regions were amplified from RNA transcripts. The primer set for the first-round RT-PCR of the TCR CDR3 was HTBI. TCRdb processed the multiplex PCR reads anew with MiXCR; each CDR3 protein has one entry. This table has around 480,000 distinct CDR3 sequences, approximately 15% appearing once. This sequence originates from a woman aged 18-35 years with Graves' hyperthyroidism. The sequenced material came from blood.

The CDR3 sequence: CASSVGTSGTMGDTQYF. DNA of the CDR3: TGTGCCAGCAGCGTCGGGACTAGCGGGACCATGGGAGATACGCAGTATTTT. The V gene is TRBV9, the J gene TRBJ2-3; 13 bases are shared with TRBD2. V was clipped by 2 bases and J by 5 bases; unmatched bases: 8. The germline CDR1 and CDR2 sequences are SGDLS and YYNGEE. The CDR3 spans 17 residues. The full variable domain, in which reference TRBV9 and TRBJ2-3 provide the parts outside the CDR3, is DSGVTQTPKHLITATGQRVTLRCSPRSGDLSVYWYQQSLDQGLQFLIQYYNGEERAKGNILERFSAQQFPDLHSELNLSSLELGDSALYFCASSVGTSGTMGDTQYFGPGTRLTVL.